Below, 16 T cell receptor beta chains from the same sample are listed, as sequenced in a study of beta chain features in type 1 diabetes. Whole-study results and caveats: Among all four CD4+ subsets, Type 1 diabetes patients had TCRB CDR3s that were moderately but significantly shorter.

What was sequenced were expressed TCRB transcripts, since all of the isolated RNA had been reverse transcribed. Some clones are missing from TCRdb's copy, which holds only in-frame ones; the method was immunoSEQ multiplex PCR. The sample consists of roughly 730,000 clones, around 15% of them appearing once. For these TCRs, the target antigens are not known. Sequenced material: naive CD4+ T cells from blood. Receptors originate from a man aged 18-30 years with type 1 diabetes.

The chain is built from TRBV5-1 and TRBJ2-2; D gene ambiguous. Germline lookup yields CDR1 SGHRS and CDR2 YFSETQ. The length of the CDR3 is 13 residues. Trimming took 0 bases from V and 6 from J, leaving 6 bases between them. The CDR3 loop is CASSLAEPGELFF. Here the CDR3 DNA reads TGCGCCAGCAGCTTGGCCGAACCCGGGGAGCTGTTTTTT.

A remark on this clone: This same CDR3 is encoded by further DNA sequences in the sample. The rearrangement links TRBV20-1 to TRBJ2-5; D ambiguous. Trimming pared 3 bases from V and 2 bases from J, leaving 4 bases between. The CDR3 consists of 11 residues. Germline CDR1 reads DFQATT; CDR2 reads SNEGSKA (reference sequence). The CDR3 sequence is CSASGQETQYF. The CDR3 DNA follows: TGCAGTGCTAGCGGACAAGAGACCCAGTACTTC.

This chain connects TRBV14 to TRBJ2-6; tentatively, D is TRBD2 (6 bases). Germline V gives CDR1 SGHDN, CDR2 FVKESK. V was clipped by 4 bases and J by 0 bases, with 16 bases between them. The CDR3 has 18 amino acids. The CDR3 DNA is TGTGCCAGCAGCCCATTATCGGGGGTTTCCTCTGGGGCCAACGTCCTGACTTTC. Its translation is CASSPLSGVSSGANVLTF.

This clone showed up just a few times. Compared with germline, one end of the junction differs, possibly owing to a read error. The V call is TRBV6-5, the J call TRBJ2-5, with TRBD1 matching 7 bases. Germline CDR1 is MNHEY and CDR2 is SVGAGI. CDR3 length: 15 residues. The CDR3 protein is CAISSQDRDQETQYF. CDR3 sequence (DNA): TGTGCCATCAGTAGCCAAGACAGGGACCAAGAGACCCAGTACTTC.

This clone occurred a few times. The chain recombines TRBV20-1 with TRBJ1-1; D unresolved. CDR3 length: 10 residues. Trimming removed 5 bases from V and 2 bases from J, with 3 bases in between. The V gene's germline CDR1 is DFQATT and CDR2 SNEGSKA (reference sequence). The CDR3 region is CSAHNTEAFF. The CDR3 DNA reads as TGCAGTGCTCACAACACTGAAGCTTTCTTT.

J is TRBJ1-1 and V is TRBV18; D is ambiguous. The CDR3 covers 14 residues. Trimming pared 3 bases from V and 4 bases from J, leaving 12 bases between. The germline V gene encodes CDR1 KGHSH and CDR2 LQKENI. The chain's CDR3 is CASSPLHEGTEAFF. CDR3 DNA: TGTGCCAGCTCACCCCTGCACGAGGGCACTGAAGCTTTCTTT. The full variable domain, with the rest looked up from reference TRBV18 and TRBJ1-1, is NAGVMQNPRHLVRRRGQEARLRCSPMKGHSHVYWYRQLPEEGLKFMVYLQKENIIDESGMPKERFSAEFPKEGPSILRIQQVVRGDSAAYFCASSPLHEGTEAFFGQGTRLTVV.

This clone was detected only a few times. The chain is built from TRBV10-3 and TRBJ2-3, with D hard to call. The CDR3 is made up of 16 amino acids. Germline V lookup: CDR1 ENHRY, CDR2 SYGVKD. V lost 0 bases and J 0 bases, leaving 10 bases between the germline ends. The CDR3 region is CAISESTSRSTDTQYF. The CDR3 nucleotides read TGTGCCATCAGTGAGTCTACCAGCCGAAGCACAGATACGCAGTATTTT.

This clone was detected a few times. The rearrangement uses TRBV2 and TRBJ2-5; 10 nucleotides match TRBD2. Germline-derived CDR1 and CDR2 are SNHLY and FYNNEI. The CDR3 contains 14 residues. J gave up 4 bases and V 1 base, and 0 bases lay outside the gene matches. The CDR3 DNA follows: TGTGCCAGCAGTGAAGGACTAGCGGGAGAGACCCAGTACTTC. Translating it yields CASSEGLAGETQYF.

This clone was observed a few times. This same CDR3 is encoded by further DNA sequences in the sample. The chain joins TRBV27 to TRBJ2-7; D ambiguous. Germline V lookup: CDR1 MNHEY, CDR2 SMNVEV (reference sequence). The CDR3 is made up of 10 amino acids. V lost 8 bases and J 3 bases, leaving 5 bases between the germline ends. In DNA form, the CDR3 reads TGTGCCAGCGGGGTCTACGAGCAGTACTTC. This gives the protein CASGVYEQYF.

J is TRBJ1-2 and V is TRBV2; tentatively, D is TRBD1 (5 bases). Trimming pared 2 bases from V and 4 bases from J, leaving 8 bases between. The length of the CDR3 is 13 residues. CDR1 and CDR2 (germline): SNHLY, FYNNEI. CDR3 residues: CASSERGAYGYTF. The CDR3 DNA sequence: TGTGCCAGCAGTGAAAGAGGGGCCTATGGCTACACCTTC.

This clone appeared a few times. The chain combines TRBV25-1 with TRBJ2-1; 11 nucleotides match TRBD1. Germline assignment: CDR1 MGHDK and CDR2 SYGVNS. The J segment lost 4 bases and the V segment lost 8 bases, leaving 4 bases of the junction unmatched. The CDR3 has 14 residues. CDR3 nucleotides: TGTGCCAGCTTGGGGACAGGGGGATACAATGAGCAGTTCTTC. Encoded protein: CASLGTGGYNEQFF.

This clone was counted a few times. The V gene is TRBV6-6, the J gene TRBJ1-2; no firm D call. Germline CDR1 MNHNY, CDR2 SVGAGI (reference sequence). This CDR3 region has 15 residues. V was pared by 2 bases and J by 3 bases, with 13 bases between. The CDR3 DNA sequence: TGTGCCAGCAGTTACAGCGGCGTCTCGGACTATGGCTACACCTTC. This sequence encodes CASSYSGVSDYGYTF.

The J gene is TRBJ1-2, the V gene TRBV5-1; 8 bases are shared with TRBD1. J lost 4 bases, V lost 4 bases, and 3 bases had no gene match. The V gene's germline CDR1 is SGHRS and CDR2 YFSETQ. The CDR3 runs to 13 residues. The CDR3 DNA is TGCGCCAGCAGCGAGGGACAGGTCTATGGCTACACCTTC. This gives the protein CASSEGQVYGYTF.

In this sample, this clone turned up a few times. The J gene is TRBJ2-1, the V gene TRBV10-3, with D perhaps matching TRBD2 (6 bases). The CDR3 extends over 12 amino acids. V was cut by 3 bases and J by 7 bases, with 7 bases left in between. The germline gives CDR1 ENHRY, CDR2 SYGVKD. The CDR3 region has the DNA TGTGCCATCAGTGATCGGGGGAATGAGCAGTTCTTC. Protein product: CAISDRGNEQFF.

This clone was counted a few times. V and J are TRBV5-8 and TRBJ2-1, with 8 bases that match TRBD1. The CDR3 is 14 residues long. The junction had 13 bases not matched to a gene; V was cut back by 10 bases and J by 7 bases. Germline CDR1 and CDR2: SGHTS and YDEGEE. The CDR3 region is CALGQGRGWNEQFF. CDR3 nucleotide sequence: TGTGCCCTAGGACAGGGTCGTGGATGGAATGAGCAGTTCTTC. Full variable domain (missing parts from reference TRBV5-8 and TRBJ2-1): EAGVTQSPTHLIKTRGQQATLRCSPISGHTSVYWYQQALGLGLQFLLWYDEGEERNRGNFPPRFSGRQFPNYSSELNVNALELEDSALYLCALGQGRGWNEQFFGPGTRLTVL.

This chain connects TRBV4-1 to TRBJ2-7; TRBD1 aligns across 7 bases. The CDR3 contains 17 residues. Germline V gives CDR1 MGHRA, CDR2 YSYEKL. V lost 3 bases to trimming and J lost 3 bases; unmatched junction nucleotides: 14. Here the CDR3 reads CASSQVKTGTDIYEQYF. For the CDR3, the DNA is TGCGCCAGCAGCCAGGTTAAGACCGGGACAGACATCTACGAGCAGTACTTC.